This T cell receptor (beta chain) was obtained from a study of shared clonotypes between healthy human individuals. For the study at large: For every donor, three CD4 naive, three CD4 memory, two CD8 naive and one CD8 memory plates were used.

The CDR3 spans 12 residues. Trimming left V 4 bases short and J 2 bases short, with 8 bases between. The V gene's germline CDR1 is SQVTM and CDR2 ANQGSEA. Notes on the study in general: Collection of samples was limited to blood; tissue repertoires likely differ. Non-shared clonotypes were found to have lower generation probabilities than the clonotypes that were shared by all four of the sorted-subset donors. Among the subsets, naive ones generally showed larger estimated richness than memory ones.

Note on this clone: Its matching antigen is unknown. In the same sample, other DNA sequences code for this CDR3.

Sequencing used immunoSEQ multiplex PCR; TCRdb keeps in-frame clones, though not all of them. The table shows roughly 1,600,000 clones, with around 98.5% occurring only once. Source material: naive CD4+ T cells sorted from blood. Subset noted: CD45RA+ positively selected. The V and J genes are TRBV29-1 and TRBJ2-5; no firm D call. The origin of this receptor is a man younger than 45 in good health. CDR3 loop: CSVVGLQETQYF. In nucleotides, the CDR3 is TGCAGCGTTGTGGGCCTTCAAGAGACCCAGTACTTC.